This T cell receptor beta chain was sequenced in a study of regulatory T cells in long-lasting Graves disease. Combining iRepertoire HTBI primers with Arm-PCR of CDR3 regions, the authors built TCR beta libraries. Via MiXCR, TCRdb re-called the multiplex PCR reads, giving one row per CDR3 protein. The sample contains 300,000 to 400,000 distinct CDR3 sequences, 16% of which appear only once. The CDR3 consists of 15 residues. Per germline, CDR1 SGHDT and CDR2 YYEEEE. V lost 4 bases, J lost 0 bases, and 13 bases lay in between. Sample time point: newly diagnosed GD, antithyroid drugs for less than 3 months. RNA extracted from PBMCs served as the sequencing template. The same data also went into a second study, on T cells in Graves' hyperthyroidism and ophthalmopathy.

This chain links TRBV5-6 with TRBJ2-5; no clear D gene. The specimen comprised peripheral blood mononuclear cells (PBMCs), sampled at new diagnosis, from a patient treated with antithyroid drugs. This sequence was found in a man aged 35-49 years with Graves disease. CDR3 amino acids: CASSPAGAYQETQYF. The CDR3 coding sequence is TGTGCCAGCAGCCCCGCCGGAGCGTACCAAGAGACCCAGTACTTC.